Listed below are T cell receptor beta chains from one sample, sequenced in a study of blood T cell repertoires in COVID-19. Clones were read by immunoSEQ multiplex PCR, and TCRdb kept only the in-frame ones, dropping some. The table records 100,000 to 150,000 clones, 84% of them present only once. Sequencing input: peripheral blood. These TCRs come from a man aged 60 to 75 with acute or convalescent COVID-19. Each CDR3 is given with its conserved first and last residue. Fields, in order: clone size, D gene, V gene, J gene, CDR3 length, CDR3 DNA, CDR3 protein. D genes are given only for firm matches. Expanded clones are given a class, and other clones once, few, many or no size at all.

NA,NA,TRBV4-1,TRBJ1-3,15,TGCGCCAGCAGCCAAGAGGGCACCTCTGGAAACACCATATATTTT,CASSQEGTSGNTIYF
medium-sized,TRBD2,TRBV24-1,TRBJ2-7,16,TGTGCCACCAGTGGGACTAGCGGGGGGACAACCTACGAGCAGTACTTC,CATSGTSGGTTYEQYF
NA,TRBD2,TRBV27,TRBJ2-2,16,TGTGCCAGCAGGCGAAGACTAGCGGGAACGGCCGGGGAGCTGTTTTTT,CASRRRLAGTAGELFF
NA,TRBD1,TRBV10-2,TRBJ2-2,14,TGCGCCAGCAGTGATAAGACAGGGACCGGGGAGCTGTTTTTT,CASSDKTGTGELFF
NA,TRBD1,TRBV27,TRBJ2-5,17,TGTGCCAGCAGTTTATCGATTATGGGACAGGGGACGGAGACCCAGTACTTC,CASSLSIMGQGTETQYF
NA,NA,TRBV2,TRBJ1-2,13,TGTGCCAGTGTTCAGGGAGGGCGTCGAGGCTACACCTTC,CASVQGGRRGYTF
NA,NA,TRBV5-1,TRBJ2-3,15,TGCGCCAGCAGCTCGCAACAGCAACACCCAGATACGCAGTATTTT,CASSSQQQHPDTQYF
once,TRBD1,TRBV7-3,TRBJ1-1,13,TGTGCCAGCAGCCACTCGGACAGGACTGAAGCTTTCTTT,CASSHSDRTEAFF
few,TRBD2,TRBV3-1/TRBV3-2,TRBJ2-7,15,TGTGCCAGCAGCCAAGGGACTAGCGGGAACTACGAGCAGTACTTC,CASSQGTSGNYEQYF
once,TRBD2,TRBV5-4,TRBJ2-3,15,TGTGCCAGCAGCCCCCGGGGGGGCAGCTCAGATACGCAGTATTTT,CASSPRGGSSDTQYF
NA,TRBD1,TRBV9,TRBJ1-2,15,TGTGCCAGCAGCGTAGGACAGGGGGGAACGTATGGCTACACCTTC,CASSVGQGGTYGYTF
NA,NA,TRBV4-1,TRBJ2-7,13,TGCGCCAGCAGCCAAGACTTTTACTACGAGCAGTACTTC,CASSQDFYYEQYF
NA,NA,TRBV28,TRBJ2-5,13,TGTGCCAGCAGTTTAGGACAGAAAGAGACCCAGTACTTC,CASSLGQKETQYF
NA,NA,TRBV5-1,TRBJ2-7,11,TGCGCCAGCAGCGTAGACTACGAGCAGTACTTC,CASSVDYEQYF
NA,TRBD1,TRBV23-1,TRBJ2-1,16,TGCGCCAGCAGTCAACACCGGGACAGGGTATTGAATGAGCAGTTCTTC,CASSQHRDRVLNEQFF
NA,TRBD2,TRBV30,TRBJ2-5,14,TGTGCCTTGGGGGGAGCGGGGGGTTTCGAGACCCAGTACTTC,CALGGAGGFETQYF
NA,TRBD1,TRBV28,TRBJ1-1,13,TGTGCCAGTGGACAGGGCGCGACGACTGAAGCTTTCTTT,CASGQGATTEAFF
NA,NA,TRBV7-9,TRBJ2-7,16,TGTGCCAGCAGCTTGGAGAAGGGGCCAATTACCTACGAGCAGTACTTC,CASSLEKGPITYEQYF
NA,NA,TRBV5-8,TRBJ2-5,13,TGTGCCAGCAGCTTCTCCGGCGGTGGGACCCAGTACTTC,CASSFSGGGTQYF
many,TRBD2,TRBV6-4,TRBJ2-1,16,TGTGCCAGCAGTGTTTCTAGCGGGAGGGTGAGCAATGAGCAGTTCTTC,CASSVSSGRVSNEQFF
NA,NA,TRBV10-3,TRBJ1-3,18,TGTGCCATCAGTGAGAATCGAGTGACATACAACTCTGGAAACACCATATATTTT,CAISENRVTYNSGNTIYF
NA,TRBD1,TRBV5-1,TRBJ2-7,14,TGCGCCAGCAGCTTAGGACAGGGGCCCGAGGAGCAGTACTTC,CASSLGQGPEEQYF
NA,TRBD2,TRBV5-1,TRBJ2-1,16,TGCGCCAGCGAGGTAGCGGGAGGGGGTACAGGGAATGAGCAGTTCTTC,CASEVAGGGTGNEQFF
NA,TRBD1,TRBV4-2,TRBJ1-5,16,TGTGCCAGCAGCACCCGACAGGGGACCGGCAATCAGCCCCAGCATTTT,CASSTRQGTGNQPQHF
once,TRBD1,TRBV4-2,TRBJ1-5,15,TGTGCCAGCAGCCAAGAGGACAGGACCTTCATGCCCCAGCATTTT,CASSQEDRTFMPQHF
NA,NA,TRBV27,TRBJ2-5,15,TGTGCCACCTCACGGGGTGGGCTGGGGCAAGAGACCCAGTACTTC,CATSRGGLGQETQYF
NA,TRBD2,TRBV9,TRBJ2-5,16,TGTGCCAGCAGCGTAGAGGAGCGGGGGGGCGAAGAGACCCAGTACTTC,CASSVEERGGEETQYF
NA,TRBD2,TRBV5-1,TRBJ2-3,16,TGCGCCAGCAGCCCATGGACTAGCGGGGGCACAGATACGCAGTATTTT,CASSPWTSGGTDTQYF
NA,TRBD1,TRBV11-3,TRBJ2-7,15,TGTGCCAGCAGCTTAGAGACAGGGACCTCCTACGAGCAGTACTTC,CASSLETGTSYEQYF
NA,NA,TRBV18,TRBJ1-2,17,TGTGCCAGCTCACCATCAAGTCCAGACAGCGGGAGCTATGGCTACACCTTC,CASSPSSPDSGSYGYTF
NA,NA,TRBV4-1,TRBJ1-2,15,TGCGCCAGCAGCCAGACGGACAGTTCTAACTATGGCTACACCTTC,CASSQTDSSNYGYTF
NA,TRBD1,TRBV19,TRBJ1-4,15,TGTGCCAGTAGTCCCGGGACAGCAACTAATGAAAAACTGTTTTTT,CASSPGTATNEKLFF
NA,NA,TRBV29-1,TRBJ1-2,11,TGCAGCGTTGGTGGGGCGGAGGGCTACACCTTC,CSVGGAEGYTF
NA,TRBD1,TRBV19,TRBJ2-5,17,TGTGCCAGTAGTGAACCACAGGGGGTCAATTTGGGAGAGACCCAGTACTTC,CASSEPQGVNLGETQYF
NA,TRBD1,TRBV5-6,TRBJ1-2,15,TGTGCCAGCAGCTTGACAGGGGGCGCAGAATATGGCTACACCTTC,CASSLTGGAEYGYTF
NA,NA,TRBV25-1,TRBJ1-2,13,TGTGCCAGCAGTGAAGGAGGACCCTATGGCTACACCTTC,CASSEGGPYGYTF